Shown below are 24 T cell receptor beta chains from a single sample sequenced in a study of stem cell transplantation in POMP-related autoinflammatory disease. Clones were read by immunoSEQ multiplex PCR, and TCRdb kept only the in-frame ones, dropping some. The sample holds tens of thousands of clones, approximately 91% seen once. Sequenced material: CD4+ T cells from PBMCs, taken after stem cell transplantation. The source of these receptors is a human patient with POMP-related autoinflammation and immune dysregulation (PRAID). The graft donor may be the source of some T cells.

The sample holds a few counts of this clone. The chain couples TRBV5-1 to TRBJ1-1, with D possibly being TRBD1 (5 bases). In germline, CDR1 is SGHRS, CDR2 YFSETQ. With 1 base removed from V and 4 bases from J, the gap between germline ends came to 14 bases. The CDR3 is made up of 15 amino acids. As DNA, the CDR3 is TGCGCCAGCAGCTTGACGGGGGAGGGGACCACTGAAGCTTTCTTT. Translating it yields CASSLTGEGTTEAFF.

In its sample, this clone was seen once. The V and J genes are TRBV28 and TRBJ2-1; unclear D gene. CDR1 MDHEN and CDR2 SYDVKM come from the germline V gene. The V end was cut by 1 base, the J end by 6 bases, with 4 bases between. This CDR3 comprises 12 residues. This CDR3 reads CASSLLSNEQFF. The CDR3 DNA follows: TGTGCCAGCAGTTTATTAAGCAATGAGCAGTTCTTC.

V is TRBV19 and J is TRBJ1-4, with a possible D match to TRBD1 (5 bases). The V gene lost 7 bases and the J gene lost 7 bases, with 16 bases spanning the gap. The germline gives CDR1 LNHDA, CDR2 SQIVND (reference sequence). CDR3 size: 14 residues. The chain's CDR3 is CASTTRAGGEKLFF. Here the CDR3 DNA reads TGTGCCAGTACAACCAGGGCAGGTGGTGAAAAACTGTTTTTT. Based on the CDR3 plus reference TRBV19 and TRBJ1-4, the full variable domain is DGGITQSPKYLFRKEGQNVTLSCEQNLNHDAMYWYRQDPGQGLRLIYYSQIVNDFQKGDIAEGYSVSREKKESFPLTVTSAQKNPTAFYLCASTTRAGGEKLFFGSGTQLSVL.

This chain joins TRBV6-5 and TRBJ2-3; 7 bases line up with TRBD2. V lost 10 bases and J lost 3; bases outside the gene matches: 10. The CDR3 spans 14 residues. Germline CDR1 reads MNHEY; CDR2 reads SVGAGI. For the CDR3, the DNA is TGTGCCACCAGATGGGGTAGCGGGACAGATACGCAGTATTTT. It yields the protein CATRWGSGTDTQYF.

J is TRBJ2-1 and V is TRBV20-1; D gene unclear. V gave up 2 bases and J gave up 12 bases, with 11 bases separating them. In germline, CDR1 is DFQATT, CDR2 SNEGSKA (reference sequence). This CDR3 region has 11 residues. The CDR3 is CSARPLVGQFF. The DNA for the CDR3 is TGCAGTGCTAGACCTTTGGTTGGGCAGTTCTTC.

The V gene is TRBV20-1, the J gene TRBJ1-5, with a possible D match to TRBD1 (5 bases). CDR1 is DFQATT, CDR2 SNEGSKA, per germline (reference sequence). Trimming took off 3 bases at V and 7 bases at J, with 31 bases between the two ends. This CDR3 has 19 amino acids. The CDR3 DNA follows: TGCAGTGCTAGTCCCCTCCCCCTAGGGCGGCAGGGAGGAGAGCAGCCCCAGCATTTT. The encoded protein is CSASPLPLGRQGGEQPQHF.

The chain combines TRBV7-8 with TRBJ1-5; D unclear. Trimming took off 8 bases at V and 0 bases at J, with 8 bases between the two ends. CDR3 length equals 13 residues. Germline V lookup: CDR1 SGHVS, CDR2 FQNEAQ. The CDR3: CASSADSNQPQHF. The DNA of the CDR3 is TGTGCCAGCTCAGCCGATAGCAATCAGCCCCAGCATTTT.

Note on this clone: Germline is not matched at one junction end, which may reflect a read error. V usage is TRBV20-1 and J usage is TRBJ1-5, with D perhaps TRBD1 (5 bases). The germline V gene has CDR1 DFQATT and CDR2 SNEGSKA (reference sequence). This CDR3 comprises 17 residues. The CDR3 nucleotides read TGCTGTGCTGGTGGGGGAGGGCGGGGAGTGAGCAATCAGCCCCAGCATTTT. Translating it yields CCAGGGGRGVSNQPQHF.

This clone was counted once. The rearrangement joins TRBV15 to TRBJ2-1; no firm D call. V was cut by 1 base and J by 7 bases, with 14 bases left in between. Germline V CDR1 and CDR2: LNHNV, YYDKDF (reference sequence). This CDR3 contains 15 residues. The CDR3 spells CATSRGGRGRNEQFF. The DNA for the CDR3 is TGTGCCACCAGCAGAGGGGGTCGAGGTCGTAATGAGCAGTTCTTC.

This clone appeared a single time. The chain links TRBV24-1 to TRBJ2-5; 9 nucleotides match TRBD1. Losses at the gene ends were 4 bases for V and 2 bases for J; bases not matched to a gene: 4. This CDR3 spans 15 amino acids. Germline CDR1 is KGHDR and CDR2 is SFDVKD. CDR3 loop: CATSDMTGGQETQYF. Written as DNA, the CDR3 is TGTGCCACCAGTGACATGACAGGGGGACAAGAGACCCAGTACTTC.

This clone came up a few times. The V and J genes are TRBV2 and TRBJ1-1; D not resolved. Germline-derived CDR1 and CDR2 are SNHLY and FYNNEI. V dropped 1 base and J dropped 4 bases, with 7 bases sitting between them. This CDR3 spans 13 amino acids. CDR3 DNA sequence: TGTGCCAGCAGTGAAGGGCTGAGCACTGAAGCTTTCTTT. Protein: CASSEGLSTEAFF.

Concerning this clone: The sample holds other DNA sequences that translate to the same CDR3. The DNA of the CDR3 is TGTGCCAGCAGCCCGGGAACAATTGAAGCTTTCTTT. It codes for CASSPGTIEAFF. The chain recombines TRBV7-8 with TRBJ1-1; D not certain. The V gene lost 5 bases and the J gene lost 7 bases, with 11 bases spanning the gap. Germline V gene lookup returns CDR1 SGHVS and CDR2 FQNEAQ. This CDR3 is built from 12 residues.

This rearrangement joins TRBV5-4 to TRBJ2-5, with a tentative D call TRBD1 (6 bases). The germline CDR1 and CDR2 sequences are SGHNT and YYREEE (reference sequence). The V and J ends lost 4 bases and 1 base respectively, with 11 bases between them. The CDR3 has 14 residues. CDR3 nucleotide sequence: TGTGCCAGCAGCCAGGGACAACCCCAAGAGACCCAGTACTTC. This encodes CASSQGQPQETQYF. The full variable domain, completed using reference TRBV5-4 and TRBJ2-5, is ETGVTQSPTHLIKTRGQQVTLRCSSQSGHNTVSWYQQALGQGPQFIFQYYREEENGRGNFPPRFSGLQFPNYSSELNVNALELDDSALYLCASSQGQPQETQYFGPGTRLLVL.

V usage is TRBV21-1 and J usage is TRBJ2-7. TRBV21-1 is given as a pseudogene. The CDR3 has 16 amino acids. The CDR3 DNA follows: TGTGCCAGCAGCAAGCCGATACATGCGCTCACCTACGAGCAGTACGTC. It codes for CASSKPIHALTYEQYV.

This rearrangement joins TRBV2 to TRBJ2-1; D is ambiguous. The CDR3 length is 13 residues. The V end was cut by 8 bases, the J end by 10 bases, with 18 bases between. Germline CDR1 SNHLY, CDR2 FYNNEI. The CDR3 DNA follows: TGTGCCAGCGCACTCTCCCCACACGGGGAGCAGTTCTTC. It is translated as CASALSPHGEQFF.

CDR3 sequence (DNA): TGTGCCAGCAGTGAAAGACAGGCCAATAATTCACCCCTCCACTTT. Encoded protein: CASSERQANNSPLHF. This chain joins TRBV25-1 and TRBJ1-6; a possible D gene is TRBD1 (6 bases). Trimming shortened V by 2 bases and J by 5 bases, and 10 bases separated the two germline ends. Per the germline V gene, CDR1 is MGHDK and CDR2 is SYGVNS. The CDR3 runs to 15 residues.

V usage is TRBV6-5 and J usage is TRBJ1-1; D remains unclear. The CDR3 loop spans 13 amino acids. The germline V gene encodes CDR1 MNHEY and CDR2 SVGAGI. V dropped 2 bases and J dropped 1 base, with 5 bases sitting between them. The CDR3 DNA follows: TGTGCCAGCAGTTACCGGAAGAACACTGAAGCTTTCTTT. It yields the protein CASSYRKNTEAFF.

This clone was counted a single time. The gene calls are TRBV4-1 and TRBJ1-2; no reliable D call. The germline V and J ends were trimmed by 7 bases and 7 bases, with 19 bases remaining between them. The germline V gene encodes CDR1 MGHRA and CDR2 YSYEKL. The CDR3 extends over 14 amino acids. The CDR3 spells CASTHIWDKGGYTF. CDR3 DNA: TGCGCCAGCACCCATATCTGGGATAAGGGTGGCTACACCTTC.

The CDR3 DNA is TGTGCCATCAGCGCAAGACCGAGCTACGAGCAGTACGTC. This sequence encodes CAISARPSYEQYV. The V call is TRBV10-3, the J call TRBJ2-7, with D uncertain. The germline V gene encodes CDR1 ENHRY and CDR2 SYGVKD. The V and J ends lost 6 bases and 3 bases respectively, with 12 bases between them. CDR3 length equals 13 residues.

This clone was observed once. J is TRBJ1-6 and V is TRBV19, with 10 bases matching TRBD1. The CDR3 is 13 residues long. Germline V gives CDR1 LNHDA, CDR2 SQIVND (reference sequence). V was pared by 5 bases and J by 14 bases, with 6 bases of the junction left unmatched. CDR3 nucleotide sequence: TGTGCCAGTAGTGTGGACAGGGGGGACACCCTCCACTTT. Translated, it gives CASSVDRGDTLHF.

In this sample, this clone turned up a few times. The chain carries TRBV9 and TRBJ1-2, with 9 positions matching TRBD1. V was pared by 5 bases and J by 11 bases, with 7 bases of the junction left unmatched. Germline V gene sequence: CDR1 SGDLS, CDR2 YYNGEE. CDR3 length equals 12 residues. In DNA form, the CDR3 reads TGTGCCAGCAGTGCTGGACAGGGGAGATACACCTTC. Its protein is CASSAGQGRYTF.

The CDR3 nucleotides read TGCGCCAGCAGCCCACTCGGACAGACAAACACTGAAGCTTTCTTT. This encodes CASSPLGQTNTEAFF. The chain carries TRBV5-1 and TRBJ1-1; perhaps TRBD1 as D (6 bases). CDR1 is SGHRS and CDR2 is YFSETQ in the germline V gene. Trimming shortened V by 4 bases and J by 2 bases, and 15 bases separated the two germline ends. This CDR3 is 15 amino acids long. Combining the CDR3 with reference TRBV5-1 and TRBJ1-1 gives the whole variable domain KAGVTQTPRYLIKTRGQQVTLSCSPISGHRSVSWYQQTPGQGLQFLFEYFSETQRNKGNFPGRFSGRQFSNSRSEMNVSTLELGDSALYLCASSPLGQTNTEAFFGQGTRLTVV.

This rearrangement joins TRBV25-1 to TRBJ2-7; 7 bases map to TRBD2. The J segment lost 4 bases and the V segment lost 2 bases, leaving 11 bases of the junction unmatched. The CDR3 runs 16 residues. Germline V CDR1 and CDR2: MGHDK, SYGVNS. In DNA form, the CDR3 reads TGTGCCAGCAGTGAAGGCCGGACTAGATTTAGGTACGAGCAGTACTTC. Encoded protein: CASSEGRTRFRYEQYF.

The chain couples TRBV30 to TRBJ2-7; maybe TRBD1 (5 bases). The CDR3 loop spans 13 amino acids. Trimming took off 2 bases at V and 1 base at J, with 9 bases between the two ends. The germline gives CDR1 GTSNPN, CDR2 SVGIG (reference sequence). CDR3 residues: CAWSRTGSYEQYF. CDR3 coding DNA: TGTGCCTGGAGTCGAACAGGATCCTACGAGCAGTACTTC.